The T cell receptor beta chain under discussion was sequenced for a study of blood T cells in healthy people across ages. Sample-barcoded 5' priming and a J-beta primer mix drove a second PCR of 7 to 11 cycles. A 12-random-nucleotide template-switch adaptor tagged each cDNA molecule. TCRdb reprocessed the 5' RACE reads via MiXCR and lists one record per CDR3 protein. This sample has 1.5 million to 2 million distinct CDR3 sequences, with approximately 40% found just once. Deletions cut 1 base from V and 14 bases from J, with 18 bases between. CDR1 and CDR2 from the germline V gene are LGHNA and YSLEER. The CDR3 length is 14 residues.

This TCR was sampled from a human donor in good health. Sequencing was performed on blood. V is TRBV4-3 and J is TRBJ2-1, with D unclear. CDR3 amino acids: CASSQVLASVLKFF. CDR3 in DNA: TGCGCCAGCAGCCAAGTTCTGGCCAGCGTTTTGAAGTTCTTC.